Below, one TCR beta chain is given with its context. Original handling: Researchers report that nucleated cell counts were estimated from reference gene primer amplification. Some clones are missing from TCRdb's copy, which holds only in-frame ones; the method was immunoSEQ multiplex PCR. V, J and clone size were drawn from that table, and D and trimming were deduced from the DNA. This sample has more than 85,000 clones, with about 80% found just once. The data originate from a study of blood T cell repertoires in COVID-19. For the study at large: Donors in the United States, Italy and Spain gave samples during acute or convalescent COVID-19. T cells, B-cell-depleted T cells, or PBMCs provided the cDNA or gDNA that served as material.

The V end was cut by 3 bases, the J end by 2 bases, with 8 bases between. CDR3 size: 13 residues. Per germline, CDR1 SNHLY and CDR2 FYNNEI. The sequencing input was peripheral blood. The rearrangement joins TRBV2 to TRBJ2-7, with D unclear. The source of this sequence is a woman in her 70s with acute or convalescent COVID-19. The CDR3 nucleotides are TGTGCCAGCAGTGATCTCCCGGCCTACGAGCAGTACTTC. Its translation is CASSDLPAYEQYF. The full variable domain, its missing parts supplied by reference TRBV2 and TRBJ2-7, is EPEVTQTPSHQVTQMGQEVILRCVPISNHLYFYWYRQILGQKVEFLVSFYNNEISEKSEIFDDQFSVERPDGSNFTLKIRSTKLEDSAMYFCASSDLPAYEQYFGPGTRLTVT.